This TCR beta chain comes out of a study of vaccination and CD4 T cells after COVID-19. Points from the study as a whole: Detection of a median around 83% of reactive clones in convalescent patients was confined to the period after vaccination. Reactive clonotype counts went from median about 21 after infection to a few dozen after vaccination, nonsignificantly.

Sequencing of the DNA from cultured CD4+ T cells was carried out with the Oncomine TCR Beta short-read assay. It was from cultured CD4+ T cells that genomic DNA was extracted. TCRdb independently ran MiXCR on the PCR reads; one entry per CDR3 protein. Of about 18,000 distinct CDR3 sequences listed, 58% were seen once; the top ten hold around 6.6%. Regarding this clonotype: The antigen is undetermined.

As for treatment: roughly 11-day PBMC culture with coronavirus spike peptide pools or control peptides (ViraFEST assay). TCRs were sequenced by ViraFEST after antigen-specific T cells had been expanded with peptide pools. This CDR3 has 14 amino acids. Trimming took 0 bases from V and 8 from J, leaving 11 bases between them. CDR1 is LGHNA and CDR2 is YNFKEQ in the germline V gene. V and J are TRBV4-2 and TRBJ2-1; D is ambiguous. The receptor was derived from a human donor who had recovered from COVID-19. Sequencing used CD4+ T cells from blood, cultured in vitro, obtained before SARS-CoV-2 vaccination. The DNA of the CDR3 is TGTGCCAGCAGCCAAGAGAGGCAGATCGATGAGCAGTTCTTC. Its protein product is CASSQERQIDEQFF.